The text below deals with one T cell receptor beta chain. These data belong to a study of blood T cell repertoires in COVID-19. Looking at the study overall: Samples came from the United States, Italy and Spain, spanning acute and convalescent COVID-19.

CDR1 is MGHRA, CDR2 YSYEKL, per germline. The V end lost 4 bases, the J end lost 3 bases, and 15 bases lay between the germline ends. The CDR3 covers 15 residues. One Seattle source followed patients from active infection through their disease course. Clones were sequenced by immunoSEQ multiplex PCR, and TCRdb holds only the in-frame ones, with some missing. The table lists roughly 240,000 clones, almost 85% of them singletons, with approximately 5% in the top ten. The TCR was taken from a man aged 50 or older with COVID-19, enrolled during active disease. The sample was peripheral blood. V usage is TRBV4-1 and J usage is TRBJ1-1; TRBD1 is a possible D gene (6 bases). The CDR3 nucleotides are TGCGCCAGCAGCCCGATTCAGGGGAGGGACACTGAAGCTTTCTTT. Its translation: CASSPIQGRDTEAFF.